This TCR beta chain was recovered during a study of PD-1 blockade in classical Hodgkin lymphoma. Study-wide points: According to reports, newly diagnosed patients had lower baseline TCR diversity than healthy donors, and relapsed/refractory patients had lower baseline TCR diversity still. Complete responders started with a diversity level that resembled newly diagnosed patients at baseline. Although disease activity or prior therapy may be involved, causes of the repertoire differences remain undefined.

Concerning this clone: Antigen: not known.

This table comes from immunoSEQ multiplex PCR, and its TCRdb copy is limited to in-frame clones, with some not included. The table includes roughly 60,000 clones, roughly 89% detected once. Trimming pared 0 bases from V and 6 bases from J, leaving 13 bases between. The CDR3 is 15 residues long. CDR1 is SGHKS and CDR2 is YYEKEE in the germline V gene (reference sequence). Time point denoted: cycle 4 day 1 (C4D1), after more than five weeks of nivolumab. Relapse after autologous stem cell transplantation occurred in every patient, and brentuximab vedotin exposure varied. The TCR sequence derives from a human donor with classical Hodgkin lymphoma. Sequences were derived from peripheral blood mononuclear cells (PBMCs), sampled before the fourth cycle of nivolumab. The chain links TRBV5-5 to TRBJ1-5; perhaps TRBD1 as D (6 bases). This CDR3 reads CASSLEGGAGQPQHF. The CDR3 DNA reads TGTGCCAGCAGCTTGGAGGGGGGCGCGGGTCAGCCCCAGCATTTT.